This TCR beta chain was identified during a study of blood T cell repertoires in COVID-19. Overall study context: Whether acute or convalescent, the COVID-19 samples came from the United States, Italy and Spain. In each case, the material was cDNA or gDNA derived from T cells, B-cell-depleted T cells, or PBMCs.

The junction had 5 bases not matched to a gene; V was cut back by 4 bases and J by 1 base. Germline assignment: CDR1 SGHRS and CDR2 YFSETQ. The CDR3 spans 15 residues. Some clones are missing from TCRdb's copy, which holds only in-frame ones; the method was immunoSEQ multiplex PCR. The repertoire holds about 77,000 clones, with roughly three quarters as singletons. This clone was seen only once. The sequenced sample consisted of peripheral blood. The V call is TRBV5-1, the J call TRBJ2-3, with 8 bases identical to TRBD1. The clonotype was recovered from a man in his 70s with active or convalescent COVID-19. The chain's CDR3 is CASSGGTGGTDTQYF. The CDR3 DNA reads TGCGCCAGCAGCGGTGGGACAGGAGGCACAGATACGCAGTATTTT.